This T cell receptor (beta chain) originates from a study of blood T cell repertoires in COVID-19. As processed by the authors: Estimation of nucleated cell counts was performed using reference gene primer amplification. Produced via immunoSEQ multiplex PCR; TCRdb's table is partial and in-frame only. V and J calls and clone size come straight from that table; D and trimming were deduced from the DNA. Counted here are 200,000 to 250,000 clones, 83% occurring once; the ten biggest clones make up about 4.8%. The V segment lost 5 bases and the J segment 6 bases; nucleotides outside the gene matches: 6. The germline gives CDR1 SQVTM, CDR2 ANQGSEA. This CDR3 has 14 amino acids. The sample holds a few counts of this clone. Recruits, aged about 18 to 89 years, lived in 24 US areas. Allocation to cohorts depended on clinical history reported by the participants. No more than 2 weeks before study entry, exposed participants had met a case of COVID-19.

The source of this sequence is a woman between 50 and 59 years old who had been exposed to COVID-19. Source material: PBMCs or T cells enriched from blood (not recorded which). This rearrangement joins TRBV29-1 to TRBJ1-6, with 8 nucleotides matching TRBD1. CDR3 loop: CSVRPGGPNSPLHF. As DNA, the CDR3 is TGCAGCGTTCGCCCAGGGGGCCCTAATTCACCCCTCCACTTT.